The 29 T cell receptor beta chains below all came from one sample that was sequenced in a study of blood T cell repertoires in COVID-19. TCRdb's table, derived via immunoSEQ multiplex PCR, lists solely in-frame clones and lacks some. The table lists tens of thousands of clones, around four fifths of them singletons. Source material: peripheral blood. The receptors come from a man aged 65-85 years with acute or convalescent COVID-19.

The rearrangement links TRBV29-1 to TRBJ2-7, with 7 nucleotides matching TRBD1. This CDR3 has 12 amino acids. V gave up 5 bases and J gave up 4 bases; unmatched junction bases: 5. The germline V gene encodes CDR1 SQVTM and CDR2 ANQGSEA. CDR3 sequence (DNA): TGCAGCGTTAAAGGGGGCGTTTACGAGCAGTACTTC. It specifies CSVKGGVYEQYF.

The chain has TRBV7-9 and TRBJ1-4; a possible D gene is TRBD1 (6 bases). CDR3 size: 14 residues. V lost 6 bases to trimming and J lost 4 bases, with 12 bases between them. Germline V CDR1 and CDR2: SEHNR, FQNEAQ (reference sequence). DNA of the CDR3: TGTGCCAGCAGACCCACAGGGAGTAATGAAAAACTGTTTTTT. This gives the protein CASRPTGSNEKLFF.

This chain connects TRBV2 to TRBJ1-5; 7 nucleotides line up with TRBD1. This CDR3 is 13 amino acids long. Per germline, CDR1 SNHLY and CDR2 FYNNEI. V was pared by 6 bases and J by 9 bases, with 8 bases of the junction left unmatched. CDR3 sequence: CASSPMDRSPQHF. CDR3 coding DNA: TGTGCCAGCAGCCCCATGGACAGGTCGCCCCAGCATTTT. The full variable domain, its missing parts supplied by reference TRBV2 and TRBJ1-5, is EPEVTQTPSHQVTQMGQEVILRCVPISNHLYFYWYRQILGQKVEFLVSFYNNEISEKSEIFDDQFSVERPDGSNFTLKIRSTKLEDSAMYFCASSPMDRSPQHFGDGTRLSIL.

This chain connects TRBV20-1 to TRBJ1-2; 8 bases are shared with TRBD1. The CDR3 has 11 amino acids. Germline V gene data show CDR1 as DFQATT and CDR2 as SNEGSKA (reference sequence). CDR3 nucleotide sequence: TGCATTCCGGACAGGGCGGACGGCTACACCTTC. Its translation: CIPDRADGYTF.

This chain uses TRBV3-1 (or the pseudogene TRBV3-2) with TRBJ1-3; tentatively, D is TRBD1 (6 bases). Germline CDR1 and CDR2: LGHDT and YNNKEL (reference sequence). V dropped 1 base and J dropped 7 bases, with 8 bases sitting between them. There are 13 residues in the CDR3. The chain's CDR3 is CASSQAGANTIYF. The CDR3 DNA is TGTGCCAGCAGCCAAGCAGGGGCCAACACCATATATTTT.

The chain links TRBV11-2 to TRBJ1-6, with 8 bases that match TRBD1. V lost 5 bases and J lost 6; bases outside the gene matches: 6. CDR1 and CDR2 (germline): SGHAT, FQNNGV. The CDR3 loop spans 15 amino acids. The CDR3 bases are TGTGCCAGCAGCCTCAGGACAGGGAGTAATTCACCCCTCCACTTT. It specifies CASSLRTGSNSPLHF.

The chain employs TRBV5-1 and TRBJ2-1, with TRBD1 as a possible D gene (6 bases). This CDR3 spans 14 amino acids. Trimming pared 1 base from V and 6 bases from J, leaving 11 bases between. Germline-derived CDR1 and CDR2 are SGHRS and YFSETQ. The CDR3 DNA follows: TGCGCCAGCAGCTTGACCAACAGGGTCAATGAGCAGTTCTTC. Translating gives CASSLTNRVNEQFF.

V is TRBV29-1 and J is TRBJ1-2, with 7 bases identical to TRBD1. V was pared by 7 bases and J by 2 bases, with 1 base of the junction left unmatched. This CDR3 spans 11 amino acids. Germline V gives CDR1 SQVTM, CDR2 ANQGSEA. CDR3 DNA sequence: TGCAGCGGGGGACAGAACTATGGCTACACCTTC. The encoded protein is CSGGQNYGYTF.

V gene TRBV7-3 combines with J gene TRBJ2-6; D gene unclear. Between the trimmed V and J ends, which lost 5 bases and 12 bases, there was a span of 14 bases. The CDR3 runs 13 residues. Germline V gene sequence: CDR1 SGHTA, CDR2 FQGTGA. The CDR3 sequence: CASSTQKNGVLTF. For the CDR3, the DNA is TGTGCCAGCAGCACGCAAAAGAACGGCGTCCTGACTTTC.

The rearrangement links TRBV9 to TRBJ1-1; the D gene is possibly TRBD1 (6 bases). Germline CDR1 reads SGDLS; CDR2 reads YYNGEE. V dropped 4 bases and J dropped 1 base, with 17 bases sitting between them. The CDR3 is 16 amino acids. The CDR3 spells CASSSGTLKRNTEAFF. CDR3 bases: TGTGCCAGCAGCTCCGGGACACTTAAGAGGAACACTGAAGCTTTCTTT.

J is TRBJ2-7 and V is TRBV6-2 or TRBV6-3; a weak D match, TRBD1 (5 bases). The germline V gene encodes CDR1 MNHEY and CDR2 SVGEGT. Trimming removed 2 bases from V and 2 bases from J, with 7 bases in between. The CDR3 is 13 residues long. The CDR3 loop is CASSYDSTYEQYF. The CDR3 DNA is TGTGCCAGCAGTTACGACAGTACCTACGAGCAGTACTTC.

This chain links TRBV18 with TRBJ2-2; D is possibly TRBD1 (6 bases). Germline V gene sequence: CDR1 KGHSH, CDR2 LQKENI. V was shortened by 6 bases and J by 4 bases, with 18 bases between the two germline ends. This CDR3 region has 16 residues. CDR3 loop: CASSPRTGKATGELFF. The CDR3 DNA reads as TGTGCCAGCTCTCCTAGAACAGGGAAGGCCACCGGGGAGCTGTTTTTT.

DNA for the CDR3: TGTGCCAGCAGCCTTATTTTAGCGGGGACGGCGGGGCAGTTCTTC. It translates to CASSLILAGTAGQFF. This chain uses TRBV11-2 with TRBJ2-1; 8 positions agree with TRBD2. The germline CDR1 and CDR2 sequences are SGHAT and FQNNGV. Trimming removed 5 bases from V and 12 bases from J; junction bases left unmatched: 15. CDR3 length equals 15 residues.

V gene TRBV7-2 combines with J gene TRBJ2-1; D might be TRBD2 (5 bases). The CDR3 spans 13 residues. Germline CDR1 SGHTA, CDR2 FQGNSA. Trimming cost V 4 bases and J 9 bases, with 13 bases left between them. This chain's CDR3 is CASSSAGVGEQFF. The CDR3 DNA is TGTGCCAGCAGCTCAGCCGGGGTGGGTGAGCAGTTCTTC.

The V call is TRBV7-3, the J call TRBJ2-1; 12 bases line up with TRBD2. Germline V lookup: CDR1 SGHTA, CDR2 FQGTGA. This CDR3 spans 15 amino acids. V lost 5 bases, J lost 9 bases, and 8 bases stayed unmatched. The CDR3 DNA follows: TGTGCCAGCAGCCCTAGCGGGGGGGCCTTTAGTGAGCAGTTCTTC. Its translation is CASSPSGGAFSEQFF. The entire variable domain, with the rest obtained from reference TRBV7-3 and TRBJ2-1, is as follows: GAGVSQTPSNKVTEKGKYVELRCDPISGHTALYWYRQSLGQGPEFLIYFQGTGAADDSGLPNDRFFAVRPEGSVSTLKIQRTERGDSAVYLCASSPSGGAFSEQFFGPGTRLTVL.

This chain joins TRBV4-2 and TRBJ1-2; the D is unclear. The length of the CDR3 is 15 residues. Germline V CDR1 and CDR2: LGHNA, YNFKEQ. V shed 5 bases and J shed 5 bases, with 18 bases lying between them. This CDR3 reads CASSVEGRGDYGYTF. CDR3 DNA: TGTGCCAGCAGCGTCGAGGGCCGCGGGGATTATGGCTACACCTTC.

The chain links TRBV12-3 or TRBV12-4 to TRBJ2-5, with D uncertain. The CDR3 covers 13 residues. The V gene lost 3 bases and the J gene lost 2 bases, with 7 bases spanning the gap. The CDR3, as DNA: TGTGCCAGCAGTTTTCTGGAGCAAGAGACCCAGTACTTC. Translation: CASSFLEQETQYF.

This clone was observed once. The chain recombines TRBV3-1 (or the pseudogene TRBV3-2) with TRBJ2-7, with D unresolved. The CDR3 length is 15 residues. Germline V gives CDR1 LGHDT, CDR2 YNNKEL (reference sequence). Between the trimmed V and J ends, which lost 1 base and 3 bases, there was a span of 13 bases. The CDR3: CASSQVWQALYEQYF. CDR3 bases: TGTGCCAGCAGCCAAGTCTGGCAGGCGCTCTACGAGCAGTACTTC.

V and J are TRBV18 and TRBJ2-5, with D perhaps matching TRBD1 (6 bases). V gave up 3 bases and J gave up 5 bases, with 7 bases separating them. Germline V gene sequence: CDR1 KGHSH, CDR2 LQKENI. This CDR3 comprises 12 residues. For the CDR3, the DNA is TGTGCCAGCTCACCTCAGGGGGAGACCCAGTACTTC. Translating gives CASSPQGETQYF.

The V gene is TRBV18, the J gene TRBJ1-3, with 9 nucleotides matching TRBD1. Germline CDR1 is KGHSH and CDR2 is LQKENI. The CDR3 length is 16 residues. V was pared by 6 bases and J by 4 bases, with 10 bases of the junction left unmatched. The CDR3 region is CASSGDRDTSGNTIYF. In DNA form, the CDR3 reads TGTGCCAGCTCGGGGGACAGGGACACTTCAGGAAACACCATATATTTT.

V gene TRBV2 combines with J gene TRBJ1-1; D gene ambiguous. The CDR3 consists of 13 residues. The V end lost 5 bases, the J end lost 1 base, and 8 bases lay between the germline ends. CDR1 and CDR2 from the germline V gene are SNHLY and FYNNEI. CDR3 in DNA: TGTGCCAGCAGTTCTGAGAGGAACACTGAAGCTTTCTTT. Translation gives CASSSERNTEAFF.

CDR3 sequence: CASAQPQNTEAFF. The DNA for the CDR3 is TGTGCCAGCGCACAGCCTCAGAACACTGAAGCTTTCTTT. The chain carries TRBV2 and TRBJ1-1; D unclear. Trimming stripped 8 bases from V and 1 base from J, with 11 bases between. There are 13 residues in the CDR3. Germline CDR1 SNHLY, CDR2 FYNNEI.

This clone turned up a few times. The J gene is TRBJ2-7, the V gene TRBV6-2 or TRBV6-3; perhaps TRBD1 as D (6 bases). Germline CDR1 reads MNHEY; CDR2 reads SVGEGT. This CDR3 is 15 amino acids long. V was trimmed by 5 bases and J by 4 bases, leaving 18 bases between them. The DNA for the CDR3 is TGTGCCAGCAGTCCCCGGCCCGAGGGGGAATACGAGCAGTACGTC. Encoded protein: CASSPRPEGEYEQYV.

This chain uses TRBV5-1 with TRBJ2-1; D perhaps matches TRBD2 (6 bases). The V gene lost 5 bases and the J gene lost 4 bases, with 16 bases spanning the gap. This CDR3 is 15 amino acids long. Germline CDR1 reads SGHRS; CDR2 reads YFSETQ. CDR3 bases: TGCGCCAGCAGGGGGGACTGGAGCGGGTACAATGAGCAGTTCTTC. Protein product: CASRGDWSGYNEQFF.

This chain connects TRBV5-1 to TRBJ1-6, with D perhaps matching TRBD1 (6 bases). The germline CDR1 and CDR2 sequences are SGHRS and YFSETQ. The V end was cut by 2 bases, the J end by 8 bases, with 14 bases between. The CDR3 contains 15 residues. The CDR3 DNA is TGCGCCAGCAGCTTACAGGGACAAGGGGATTCACCCCTCCACTTT. It is translated as CASSLQGQGDSPLHF. Based on the CDR3 plus reference TRBV5-1 and TRBJ1-6, the full variable domain is KAGVTQTPRYLIKTRGQQVTLSCSPISGHRSVSWYQQTPGQGLQFLFEYFSETQRNKGNFPGRFSGRQFSNSRSEMNVSTLELGDSALYLCASSLQGQGDSPLHFGNGTRLTVT.

In this sample, this clone turned up once. J is TRBJ2-4 and V is TRBV5-1, with TRBD1 as a possible D gene (6 bases). Between the trimmed V and J ends, which lost 2 bases and 1 base, there was a span of 16 bases. The length of the CDR3 is 17 residues. The germline CDR1 and CDR2 sequences are SGHRS and YFSETQ. The CDR3 coding sequence is TGCGCCAGCAGCTTCGGGACACCGGAGAGGGCCAAAAACATTCAGTACTTC. Encoded protein: CASSFGTPERAKNIQYF. The whole variable domain, filled in from reference TRBV5-1 and TRBJ2-4, reads KAGVTQTPRYLIKTRGQQVTLSCSPISGHRSVSWYQQTPGQGLQFLFEYFSETQRNKGNFPGRFSGRQFSNSRSEMNVSTLELGDSALYLCASSFGTPERAKNIQYFGAGTRLSVL.

The V gene is TRBV11-1, the J gene TRBJ1-4; D not resolved. From germline, CDR1 is SGHAT and CDR2 FQDESV (reference sequence). The CDR3 is 13 residues long. The ends were cut back, 5 bases at V and 11 bases at J, with 15 bases in the middle. In DNA form, the CDR3 reads TGTGCCAGCAGCACCATAGAACGGAGGAAACTGTTTTTT. Protein sequence: CASSTIERRKLFF.

This chain uses TRBV20-1 with TRBJ1-1; no reliable D call. The CDR3 spans 11 residues. CDR1 DFQATT and CDR2 SNEGSKA come from the germline V gene (reference sequence). Trimming cost V 6 bases and J 10 bases, with 15 bases left between them. The CDR3 region has the DNA TGCAGTGCCCGGCGTGGTGAGGGAGCTTTCTTT. Its protein is CSARRGEGAFF.

The V and J genes are TRBV3-1 (or the pseudogene TRBV3-2) and TRBJ1-2; D is ambiguous. The CDR3 loop spans 15 amino acids. Trimming stripped 1 base from V and 1 base from J, with 10 bases between. Germline loops: CDR1 LGHDT, CDR2 YNNKEL (reference sequence). This CDR3 reads CASSQGPGFNYGYTF. CDR3 DNA: TGTGCCAGCAGCCAAGGGCCGGGATTTAACTATGGCTACACCTTC.